The clone carrying this T cell receptor (beta chain) was recorded many times. Antigen unknown. The source of the sample is a study of T cells after yellow fever vaccination. This CDR3 has 15 amino acids. Per the germline V gene, CDR1 is SGHTA and CDR2 is FQGNSA. V shed 1 base and J shed 9 bases, with 17 bases lying between them. Study outcomes and limitations: Few clonotypes appeared in both CD4 and CD8 compartments.

TCRdb ran MiXCR on the 5' RACE reads and lists one entry per CDR3 protein. The sample includes around 140,000 distinct CDR3 sequences, 7% to 9% of them seen just once. V usage is TRBV7-2 and J usage is TRBJ2-3; D might be TRBD2 (7 bases). The clonotype originates from a young man who received the YFV17D yellow fever vaccine. This specimen was CD4+ T cells sorted from PBMCs, taken 5 days after the yellow fever booster vaccination. CDR3 sequence (DNA): TGTGCCAGCAGCTTAGGGGGGGGGCGGATCGGCACGCAGTATTTT. Its protein is CASSLGGGRIGTQYF.